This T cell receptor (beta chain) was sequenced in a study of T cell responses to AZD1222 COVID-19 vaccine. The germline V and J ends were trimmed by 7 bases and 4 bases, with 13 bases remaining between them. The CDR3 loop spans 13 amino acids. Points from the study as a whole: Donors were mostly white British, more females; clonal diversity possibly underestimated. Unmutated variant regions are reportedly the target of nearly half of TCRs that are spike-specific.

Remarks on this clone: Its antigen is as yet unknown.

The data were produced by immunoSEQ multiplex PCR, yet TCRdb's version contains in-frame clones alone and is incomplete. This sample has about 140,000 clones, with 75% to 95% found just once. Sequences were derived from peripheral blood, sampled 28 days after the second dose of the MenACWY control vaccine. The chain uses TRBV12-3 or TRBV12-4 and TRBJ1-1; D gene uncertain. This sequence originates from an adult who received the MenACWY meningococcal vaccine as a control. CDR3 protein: CASTSKAGTEAFF. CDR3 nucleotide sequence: TGTGCCAGCACCTCGAAGGCGGGCACTGAAGCTTTCTTT.